One and the same sample provided the 26 T cell receptor beta chains below, sequenced in a study of glioma-infiltrating T cells after dendritic cell vaccination. The method was immunoSEQ multiplex PCR; TCRdb's version includes in-frame clones alone and lacks a portion of them. The sample contains about 95,000 clones, over 75% of which appear only once. This specimen consisted of blood, obtained before dendritic cell vaccination. All receptors come from a human donor with glioblastoma.

The rearrangement links TRBV19 to TRBJ2-2; a possible D gene is TRBD1 (6 bases). The CDR3 spans 17 residues. The germline V gene encodes CDR1 LNHDA and CDR2 SQIVND (reference sequence). Trimming shortened V by 5 bases and J by 6 bases, and 22 bases separated the two germline ends. In nucleotides, the CDR3 is TGTGCCAGTAGTGTTCGTTGGGGGCGATTTGGTCCCGGGGAGCTGTTTTTT. This gives the protein CASSVRWGRFGPGELFF.

The rearrangement joins TRBV15 to TRBJ2-7, with a tentative D call TRBD1 (6 bases). Germline-derived CDR1 and CDR2 are LNHNV and YYDKDF (reference sequence). V shed 0 bases and J shed 9 bases, with 21 bases lying between them. The CDR3 totals 16 residues. The CDR3 DNA reads as TGTGCCACCAGCAGAGATACACTGAAGGGGGTGACGGTGCAGTACTTC. Translated: CATSRDTLKGVTVQYF.

This sequence joins TRBV5-1 and TRBJ2-2, with TRBD2 matching over 16 bases. J was trimmed by 2 bases and V by 4 bases; bases with no gene match: 8. The CDR3 length is 19 residues. CDR1 is SGHRS, CDR2 YFSETQ, per germline. CDR3 region: CASSQPGLAGGINTGELFF. The CDR3 region has the DNA TGCGCCAGCAGCCAGCCGGGACTAGCGGGGGGGATTAACACCGGGGAGCTGTTTTTT.

The V call is TRBV5-1, the J call TRBJ2-5; D is unclear. The CDR3 loop spans 15 amino acids. Germline CDR1 and CDR2: SGHRS and YFSETQ. Trimming took off 0 bases at V and 3 bases at J, with 12 bases between the two ends. CDR3 sequence (DNA): TGCGCCAGCAGCTTGGGACTCTCAGTTAAAGAGACCCAGTACTTC. Translating gives CASSLGLSVKETQYF.

V usage is TRBV13 and J usage is TRBJ2-1, with TRBD2 matching 9 bases. The ends lost 5 bases at V and 3 bases at J; junction bases unmatched: 5. The length of the CDR3 is 15 residues. Germline CDR1 and CDR2: PRHDT and FYEKMQ (reference sequence). This CDR3 reads CASSPGLAGYNEQFF. In DNA form, the CDR3 reads TGTGCCAGCAGCCCGGGACTAGCCGGCTACAATGAGCAGTTCTTC.

This rearrangement joins TRBV6-5 to TRBJ2-7, with 7 bases that match TRBD2. Trimming removed 7 bases from V and 11 bases from J; junction bases left unmatched: 8. This CDR3 spans 11 amino acids. Looked up from germline, CDR1 is MNHEY and CDR2 is SVGAGI. In DNA, the CDR3 is TGTGCCAGCAAAGCCCCCCGGGAGGAGTACTTC. Its protein is CASKAPREEYF.

This chain's CDR3 is CASRPSGGHYGYTF. CDR3 DNA: TGTGCCAGCAGACCCTCGGGGGGACACTATGGCTACACCTTC. The V and J genes are TRBV9 and TRBJ1-2; a weak D match, TRBD1 (5 bases). The CDR3 covers 14 residues. Per germline, CDR1 SGDLS and CDR2 YYNGEE. Trimming stripped 5 bases from V and 3 bases from J, with 14 bases between.

The chain is built from TRBV19 and TRBJ2-3; the match to TRBD2 covers 7 bases. The CDR3 has 13 residues. Germline CDR1 reads LNHDA; CDR2 reads SQIVND (reference sequence). With V trimmed by 8 bases and J by 1 base, 3 bases remained unmatched. The CDR3 DNA follows: TGTGCCAGTGGGGGGGACCGCACAGATACGCAGTATTTT. It yields the protein CASGGDRTDTQYF.

The gene calls are TRBV6-1 and TRBJ2-5; tentative D call: TRBD2 (6 bases). The CDR3 is 17 residues long. V lost 2 bases to trimming and J lost 7 bases, with 23 bases between them. Germline V lookup: CDR1 MNHNS, CDR2 SASEGT. For the CDR3, the DNA is TGTGCCAGCAGTGAATTGGAGGGACGGATTGATATAGGGACCCAGTACTTC. Translating it yields CASSELEGRIDIGTQYF.

The V call is TRBV9, the J call TRBJ1-5; D possibly corresponds to TRBD1 (6 bases). The CDR3 contains 13 residues. V was trimmed by 3 bases and J by 9 bases, leaving 13 bases between them. CDR1 is SGDLS, CDR2 YYNGEE, per germline. The CDR3 region has the DNA TGTGCCAGCAGCGACCAGGGGATAGGGCCCCAGCATTTT. This gives the protein CASSDQGIGPQHF.

This rearrangement joins TRBV29-1 to TRBJ2-7; the D is unclear. CDR1 and CDR2 (germline): SQVTM, ANQGSEA. The CDR3 is 11 residues long. Trimming removed 4 bases at V and 6 bases at J, with 10 bases between. The CDR3 DNA follows: TGCAGCGTTGGAAGAGAAACCGAGCAGTACTTC. Protein: CSVGRETEQYF.

This chain links TRBV4-1 with TRBJ2-5; the D is unclear. V was cut by 0 bases and J by 2 bases, with 7 bases left in between. This CDR3 has 14 amino acids. The germline gives CDR1 MGHRA, CDR2 YSYEKL. The CDR3 nucleotides read TGCGCCAGCAGCCAAGACTTAGATCAAGAGACCCAGTACTTC. This encodes CASSQDLDQETQYF.

The V call is TRBV7-8, the J call TRBJ2-5, with TRBD1 matching over 9 bases. The CDR3 runs 13 residues. With 5 bases clipped from V and 7 bases from J, the junction kept 5 bases outside the gene matches. Germline CDR1 is SGHVS and CDR2 is FQNEAQ. In nucleotides, the CDR3 is TGTGCCAGCAGCATACGACAGGGGGGGACCCAGTACTTC. It encodes CASSIRQGGTQYF.

The V and J genes are TRBV21-1 and TRBJ1-2; TRBD1 was called by the table and not checked on the DNA. TRBV21-1 is a recognized pseudogene. The CDR3 length is 17 residues. In DNA, the CDR3 is TGTGCCAGCAGCAAATACGCCCGGGACATATCTAACTATGGCTACACCTTC. It codes for CASSKYARDISNYGYTF.

The rearrangement uses TRBV14 and TRBJ2-7, with D perhaps matching TRBD2 (5 bases). This CDR3 is 14 amino acids long. V shed 0 bases and J shed 3 bases, with 9 bases lying between them. Germline V CDR1 and CDR2: SGHDN, FVKESK. The CDR3: CASSQDREHYEQYF. CDR3 nucleotide sequence: TGTGCCAGCAGCCAAGATAGGGAGCACTACGAGCAGTACTTC.

V and J are TRBV4-2 and TRBJ1-2; 11 bases agree with TRBD1. Germline V gene lookup returns CDR1 LGHNA and CDR2 YNFKEQ. The CDR3 totals 14 residues. The junction had 3 bases not matched to a gene; V was cut back by 1 base and J by 8 bases. CDR3 in DNA: TGTGCCAGCAGCCAAGCGGGACAGGGGGAAGGCTACACCTTC. The encoded protein is CASSQAGQGEGYTF.

The rearrangement links TRBV7-3 to TRBJ2-5; 11 bases are a match to TRBD2. The CDR3 is 15 amino acids. V shed 5 bases, J shed 4 bases, and the junction held 6 bases outside the gene matches. CDR1 is SGHTA, CDR2 FQGTGA, per germline. CDR3 amino acids: CASSPGTSGIETQYF. CDR3 in DNA: TGTGCCAGCAGCCCGGGGACTAGCGGAATAGAGACCCAGTACTTC.

This chain uses TRBV7-6 with TRBJ1-1; D unresolved. The CDR3 contains 15 residues. V gave up 1 base and J gave up 4 bases, with 13 bases separating them. CDR1 and CDR2 (germline): SGHVS, FNYEAQ. The CDR3 sequence is CASSLGRPFGTEAFF. The CDR3 DNA follows: TGTGCCAGCAGCTTAGGGAGACCGTTCGGCACTGAAGCTTTCTTT.

The chain couples TRBV5-1 to TRBJ2-3, with 9 nucleotides matching TRBD2. The CDR3 consists of 16 residues. CDR1 and CDR2 (germline): SGHRS, YFSETQ. Trimming cost V 3 bases and J 6 bases; bases outside gene matches: 11. The CDR3 nucleotides read TGCGCCAGCAGCTCCTTAGCGGGGGAACCTCCGGATACGCAGTATTTT. It translates to CASSSLAGEPPDTQYF. Full variable domain (remainder filled in from reference TRBV5-1 and TRBJ2-3): KAGVTQTPRYLIKTRGQQVTLSCSPISGHRSVSWYQQTPGQGLQFLFEYFSETQRNKGNFPGRFSGRQFSNSRSEMNVSTLELGDSALYLCASSSLAGEPPDTQYFGPGTRLTVL.

The gene calls are TRBV6-5 and TRBJ2-7; 8 positions match TRBD1. Trimming took 8 bases from V and 3 from J; bases not matched to a gene: 9. The CDR3 totals 14 residues. Germline-derived CDR1 and CDR2 are MNHEY and SVGAGI. The CDR3 region has the DNA TGTGCCAGCTCTAGGGGACAGGTCAACTACGAGCAGTACTTC. Its translation: CASSRGQVNYEQYF.

The genes are TRBV6-4 and TRBJ2-1; 7 bases are a match to TRBD2. The CDR3 has 15 residues. V was pared by 7 bases and J by 6 bases, with 12 bases of the junction left unmatched. Germline V CDR1 and CDR2: MRHNA, SNTAGT. CDR3 nucleotides: TGTGCCAGCACACCCGAGCGGGGCCCACTCAATGAGCAGTTCTTC. Translated: CASTPERGPLNEQFF.

This chain links TRBV9 with TRBJ2-7; 8 bases line up with TRBD1. This CDR3 has 15 residues. CDR1 and CDR2 from the germline V gene are SGDLS and YYNGEE. The junction had 6 bases not matched to a gene; V was cut back by 0 bases and J by 4 bases. CDR3 nucleotides: TGTGCCAGCAGCGTAGGGTCAGGGGGCTCGTACGAGCAGTACTTC. It encodes CASSVGSGGSYEQYF.

The chain carries TRBV19 and TRBJ1-5; no definite D call. The CDR3 runs to 15 residues. Trimming took off 6 bases at V and 0 bases at J, with 12 bases between the two ends. The germline V gene has CDR1 LNHDA and CDR2 SQIVND (reference sequence). The chain's CDR3 is CASSQESLSNQPQHF. The CDR3 DNA is TGTGCCAGTAGCCAGGAATCCCTTAGCAATCAGCCCCAGCATTTT.

This clone has only one observation. This chain links TRBV7-9 with TRBJ2-1, with 8 bases matching TRBD1. The length of the CDR3 is 15 residues. Germline trimming cut 3 bases from V and 3 bases from J; bases unmatched to any gene: 4. The germline V gene encodes CDR1 SEHNR and CDR2 FQNEAQ (reference sequence). CDR3 loop: CASSFGQGGYNEQFF. CDR3 coding DNA: TGTGCCAGCAGCTTCGGACAGGGCGGCTACAATGAGCAGTTCTTC. Based on the CDR3 plus reference TRBV7-9 and TRBJ2-1, the full variable domain is DTGVSQNPRHKITKRGQNVTFRCDPISEHNRLYWYRQTLGQGPEFLTYFQNEAQLEKSRLLSDRFSAERPKGSFSTLEIQRTEQGDSAMYLCASSFGQGGYNEQFFGPGTRLTVL.

The chain joins TRBV6-5 to TRBJ2-5; tentative D call: TRBD2 (6 bases). CDR1 and CDR2 (germline): MNHEY, SVGAGI. Trimming left V 7 bases short and J 9 bases short, with 18 bases between. There are 13 residues in the CDR3. The CDR3 bases are TGTGCCAGCATAGATAGCGGTGGTTTGGCCCAGTACTTC. Encoded protein: CASIDSGGLAQYF.

The chain recombines TRBV5-6 with TRBJ2-7; D is ambiguous. This CDR3 spans 12 amino acids. Trimming took 6 bases from V and 2 from J, leaving 9 bases between them. The V gene's germline CDR1 is SGHDT and CDR2 YYEEEE. Written as DNA, the CDR3 is TGTGCCAGCAACTTTACAGCCTACGAGCAGTACTTC. Amino acid sequence: CASNFTAYEQYF.